This record looks at one T cell receptor (beta chain) sequence and its context. Its antigen is not identified. Recipients were bled about 28 days pretransplant and at posttransplant days 30, 100, 180. TCRdb keeps only in-frame clones here, not all; method: immunoSEQ multiplex PCR. The sample shows approximately 11,000 clones, about half of them seen only once. The sample belongs to a study of T cell clonotyping in hematopoietic cell transplantation. Study-wide points: At the given depth, recipient repertoires were over 95% de novo clonotypes. Pathologically expanded recipient clonotypes increased progressively from day 30 to day 180 as diversity fell. Higher Inverse Simpson Index values in graft donor and pretransplant recipient predicted broader posttransplant TCR diversity.

The sequence derives from a female patient aged 50-59 years who had an allogeneic stem cell transplant from an unrelated donor, so the T cells may come from the graft donor. Some clones in this sample may be carry-over from other donors' samples. Sequencing was performed on peripheral blood mononuclear cells, taken 100 days after allogeneic stem cell transplant.

CDR3: CSVGGATNEKLFF. For the CDR3, the DNA is TGCAGCGTTGGGGGGGCAACTAATGAAAAACTGTTTTTT. This chain joins TRBV29-1 and TRBJ1-4; maybe TRBD1 (5 bases). Trimming shortened V by 4 bases and J by 0 bases, and 6 bases separated the two germline ends. Germline V gene sequence: CDR1 SQVTM, CDR2 ANQGSEA. This CDR3 comprises 13 residues.